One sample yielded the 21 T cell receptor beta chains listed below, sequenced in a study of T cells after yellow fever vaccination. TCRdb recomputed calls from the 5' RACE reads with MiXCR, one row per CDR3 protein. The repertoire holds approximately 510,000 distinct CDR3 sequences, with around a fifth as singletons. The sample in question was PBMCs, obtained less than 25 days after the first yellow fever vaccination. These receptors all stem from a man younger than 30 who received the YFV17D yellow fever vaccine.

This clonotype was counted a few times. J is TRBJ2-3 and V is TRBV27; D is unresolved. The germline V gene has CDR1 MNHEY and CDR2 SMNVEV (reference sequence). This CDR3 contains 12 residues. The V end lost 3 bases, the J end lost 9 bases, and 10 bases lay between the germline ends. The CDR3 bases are TGTGCCAGCAGTTTTCCCGATAACACGCAGTATTTT. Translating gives CASSFPDNTQYF.

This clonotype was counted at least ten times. Written as DNA, the CDR3 is TGTGCCAGCAGCCCGGGGGCTACTGAAGCTTTCTTT. Its protein is CASSPGATEAFF. The chain has TRBV6-5 and TRBJ1-1; perhaps TRBD1 as D (6 bases). V was clipped by 6 bases and J by 5 bases, with 10 bases between them. Germline V CDR1 and CDR2: MNHEY, SVGAGI. This CDR3 comprises 12 residues.

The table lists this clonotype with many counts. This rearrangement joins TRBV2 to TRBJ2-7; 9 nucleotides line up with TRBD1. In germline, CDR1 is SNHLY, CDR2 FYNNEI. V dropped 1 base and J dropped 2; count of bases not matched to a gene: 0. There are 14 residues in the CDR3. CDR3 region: CASSEGTGAYEQYV. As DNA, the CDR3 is TGTGCCAGCAGTGAAGGGACAGGGGCCTACGAGCAGTACGTC.

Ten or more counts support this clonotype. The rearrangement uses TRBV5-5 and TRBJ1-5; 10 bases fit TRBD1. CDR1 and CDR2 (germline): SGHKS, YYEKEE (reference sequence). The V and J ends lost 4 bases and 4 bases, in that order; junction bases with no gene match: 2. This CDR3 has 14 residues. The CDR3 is CASSVGQGNQPQHF. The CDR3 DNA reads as TGTGCCAGCAGCGTGGGACAGGGGAATCAGCCCCAGCATTTT.

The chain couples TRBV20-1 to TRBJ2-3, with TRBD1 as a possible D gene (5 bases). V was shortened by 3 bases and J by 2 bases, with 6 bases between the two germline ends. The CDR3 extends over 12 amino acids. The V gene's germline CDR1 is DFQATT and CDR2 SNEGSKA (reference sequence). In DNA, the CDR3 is TGCAGTGCTAGCAGGGACACAGATACGCAGTATTTT. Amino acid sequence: CSASRDTDTQYF.

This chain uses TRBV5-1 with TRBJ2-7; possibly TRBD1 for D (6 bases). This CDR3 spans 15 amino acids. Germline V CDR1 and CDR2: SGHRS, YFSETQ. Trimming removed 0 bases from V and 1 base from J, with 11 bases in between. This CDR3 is CASSLAEQGSYEQYF. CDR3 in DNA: TGCGCCAGCAGCTTGGCCGAACAGGGTTCCTACGAGCAGTACTTC.

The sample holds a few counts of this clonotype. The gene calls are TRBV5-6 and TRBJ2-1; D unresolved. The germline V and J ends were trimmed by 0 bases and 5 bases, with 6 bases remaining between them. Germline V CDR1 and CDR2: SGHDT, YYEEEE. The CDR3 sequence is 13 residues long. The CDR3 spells CASSLARHNEQFF. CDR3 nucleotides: TGTGCCAGCAGCTTGGCACGGCACAATGAGCAGTTCTTC.

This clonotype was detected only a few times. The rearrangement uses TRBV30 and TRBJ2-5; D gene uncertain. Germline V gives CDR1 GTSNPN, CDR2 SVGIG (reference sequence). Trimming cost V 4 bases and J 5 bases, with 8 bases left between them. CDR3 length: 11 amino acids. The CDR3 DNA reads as TGTGCCTGGACGATCGGGGAGACCCAGTACTTC. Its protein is CAWTIGETQYF.

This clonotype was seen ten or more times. The CDR3 protein is CASSLGAGYYEQYV. In DNA form, the CDR3 reads TGCGCCAGCAGCTTGGGGGCAGGGTACTACGAGCAGTACGTC. The chain links TRBV5-1 to TRBJ2-7, with a tentative D call TRBD1 (5 bases). CDR3 length: 14 amino acids. The V gene lost 0 bases and the J gene lost 3 bases, with 10 bases spanning the gap. CDR1 is SGHRS, CDR2 YFSETQ, per germline.

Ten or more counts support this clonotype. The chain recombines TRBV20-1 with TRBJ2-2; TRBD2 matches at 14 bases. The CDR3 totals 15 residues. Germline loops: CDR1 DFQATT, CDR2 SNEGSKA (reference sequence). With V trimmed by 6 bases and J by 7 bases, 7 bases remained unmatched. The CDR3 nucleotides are TGCAGTGCACGGGGACTAGCGGGGGTAGGCGGGGAGCTGTTTTTT. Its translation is CSARGLAGVGGELFF.

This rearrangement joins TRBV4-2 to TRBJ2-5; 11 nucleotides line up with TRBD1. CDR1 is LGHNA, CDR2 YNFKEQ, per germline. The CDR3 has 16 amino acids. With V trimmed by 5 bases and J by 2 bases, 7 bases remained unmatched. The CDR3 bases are TGTGCCAGCAGCTTAGGAGGACAGGGGGCGCAAGAGACCCAGTACTTC. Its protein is CASSLGGQGAQETQYF.

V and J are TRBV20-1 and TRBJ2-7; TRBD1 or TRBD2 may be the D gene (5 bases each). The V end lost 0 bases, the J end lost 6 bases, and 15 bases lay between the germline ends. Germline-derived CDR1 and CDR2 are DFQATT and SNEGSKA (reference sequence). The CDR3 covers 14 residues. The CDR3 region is CSARDFLEGSEQYF. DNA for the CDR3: TGCAGTGCTAGAGATTTTTTAGAGGGGTCCGAGCAGTACTTC.

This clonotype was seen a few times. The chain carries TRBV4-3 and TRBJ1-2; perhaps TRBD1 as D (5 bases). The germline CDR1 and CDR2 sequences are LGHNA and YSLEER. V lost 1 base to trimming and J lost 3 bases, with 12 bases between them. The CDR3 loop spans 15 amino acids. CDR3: CASSQVGGDYYGYTF. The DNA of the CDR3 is TGCGCCAGCAGCCAAGTTGGCGGGGACTACTATGGCTACACCTTC.

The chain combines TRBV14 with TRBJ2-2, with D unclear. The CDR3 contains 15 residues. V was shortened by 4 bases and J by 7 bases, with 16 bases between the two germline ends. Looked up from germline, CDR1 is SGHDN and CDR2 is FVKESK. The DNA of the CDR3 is TGTGCCAGCAGCCCCAGAGGCTTTTGGGGCGGGGAGCTGTTTTTT. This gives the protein CASSPRGFWGGELFF.

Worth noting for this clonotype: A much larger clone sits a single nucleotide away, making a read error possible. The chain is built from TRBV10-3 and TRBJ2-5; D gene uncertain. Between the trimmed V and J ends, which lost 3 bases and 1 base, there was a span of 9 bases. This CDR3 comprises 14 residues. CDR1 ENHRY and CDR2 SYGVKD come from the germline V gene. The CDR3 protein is CAISDMVTQETQYF. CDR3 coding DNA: TGTGCCATCAGTGATATGGTGACCCAAGAGACCCAGTACTTC.

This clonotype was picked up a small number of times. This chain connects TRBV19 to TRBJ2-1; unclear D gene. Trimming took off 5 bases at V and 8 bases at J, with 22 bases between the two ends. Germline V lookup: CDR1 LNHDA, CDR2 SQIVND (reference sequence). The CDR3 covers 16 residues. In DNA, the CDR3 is TGTGCCAGTAGTGGGTTCGAGAGTCCCCTGTGGCATGAGCAGTTCTTC. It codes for CASSGFESPLWHEQFF.

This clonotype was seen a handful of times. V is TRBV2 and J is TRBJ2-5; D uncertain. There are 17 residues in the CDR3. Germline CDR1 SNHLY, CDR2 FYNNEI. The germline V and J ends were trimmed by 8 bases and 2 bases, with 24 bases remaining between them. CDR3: CASSFYPDTPIQETQYF. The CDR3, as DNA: TGTGCCAGCTCCTTTTATCCAGACACGCCCATACAAGAGACCCAGTACTTC.

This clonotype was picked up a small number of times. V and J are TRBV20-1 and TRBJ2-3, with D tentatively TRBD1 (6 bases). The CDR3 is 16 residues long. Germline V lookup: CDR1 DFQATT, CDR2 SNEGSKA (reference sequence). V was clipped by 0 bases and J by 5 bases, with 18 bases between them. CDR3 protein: CSARDRFGRGEDTQYF. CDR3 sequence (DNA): TGCAGTGCTAGAGATCGCTTCGGCAGGGGTGAAGATACGCAGTATTTT.

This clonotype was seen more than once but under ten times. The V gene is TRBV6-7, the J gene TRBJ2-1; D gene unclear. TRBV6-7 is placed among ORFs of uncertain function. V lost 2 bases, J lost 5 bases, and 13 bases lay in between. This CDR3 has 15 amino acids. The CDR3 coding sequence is TGTGCCAGCAGTTACCCCGCGGATAACCACAATGAGCAGTTCTTC. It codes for CASSYPADNHNEQFF.

The CDR3 DNA is TGTGCCAGCAGTTGGACGGGCAATCAGCCCCAGCATTTT. It translates to CASSWTGNQPQHF. The chain has TRBV2 and TRBJ1-5; D is ambiguous. This CDR3 comprises 13 residues. From germline, CDR1 is SNHLY and CDR2 FYNNEI. V shed 5 bases and J shed 2 bases, with 7 bases lying between them.

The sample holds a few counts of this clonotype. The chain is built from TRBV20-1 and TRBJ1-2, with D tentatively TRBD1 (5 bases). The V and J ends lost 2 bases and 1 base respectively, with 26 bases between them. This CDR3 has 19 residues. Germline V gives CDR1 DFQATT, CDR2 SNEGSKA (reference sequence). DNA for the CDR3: TGCAGTGCTAGACGGGTGGAATGGCAGGGAGCATCCAATAACTATGGCTACACCTTC. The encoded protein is CSARRVEWQGASNNYGYTF.